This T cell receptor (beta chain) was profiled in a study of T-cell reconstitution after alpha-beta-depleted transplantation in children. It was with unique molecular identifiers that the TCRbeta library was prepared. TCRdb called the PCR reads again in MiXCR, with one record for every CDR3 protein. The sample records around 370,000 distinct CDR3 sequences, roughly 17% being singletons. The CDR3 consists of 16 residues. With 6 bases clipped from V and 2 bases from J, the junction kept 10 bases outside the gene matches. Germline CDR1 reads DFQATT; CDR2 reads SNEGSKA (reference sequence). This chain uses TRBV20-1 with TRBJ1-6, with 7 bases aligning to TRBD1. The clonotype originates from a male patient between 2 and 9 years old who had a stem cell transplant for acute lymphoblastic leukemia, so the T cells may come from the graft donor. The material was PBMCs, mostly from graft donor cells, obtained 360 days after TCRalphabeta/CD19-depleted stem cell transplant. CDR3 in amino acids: CSATTGEETYNSPLHF. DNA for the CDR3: TGCAGTGCAACTACAGGGGAGGAGACCTATAATTCACCCCTCCACTTT.